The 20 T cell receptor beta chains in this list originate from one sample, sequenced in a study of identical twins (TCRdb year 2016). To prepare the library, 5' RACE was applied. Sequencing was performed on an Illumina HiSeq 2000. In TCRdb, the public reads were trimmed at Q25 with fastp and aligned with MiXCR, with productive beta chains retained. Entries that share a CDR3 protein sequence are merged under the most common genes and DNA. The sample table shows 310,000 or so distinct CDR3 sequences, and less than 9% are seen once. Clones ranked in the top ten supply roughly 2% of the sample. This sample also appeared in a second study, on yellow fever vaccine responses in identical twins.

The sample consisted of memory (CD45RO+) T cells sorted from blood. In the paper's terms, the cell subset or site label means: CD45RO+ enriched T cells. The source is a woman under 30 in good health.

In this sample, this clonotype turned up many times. CDR3 amino acids: CASSQVVVSTNEQFF. The CDR3 bases are TGTGCCAGCAGCCAAGTCGTGGTGTCCACCAATGAGCAGTTCTTC. This chain uses TRBV7-6 with TRBJ2-1; D gene ambiguous. In germline, CDR1 is SGHVS, CDR2 FNYEAQ. V lost 5 bases and J 6 bases, leaving 17 bases between the germline ends. CDR3 length equals 15 residues.

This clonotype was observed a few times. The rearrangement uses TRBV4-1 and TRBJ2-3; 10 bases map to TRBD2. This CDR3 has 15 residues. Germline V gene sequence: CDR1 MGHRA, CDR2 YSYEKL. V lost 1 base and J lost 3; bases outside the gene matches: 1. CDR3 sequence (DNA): TGCGCCAGCAGCCAAGGGGGACTAGCGACAGATACGCAGTATTTT. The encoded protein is CASSQGGLATDTQYF.

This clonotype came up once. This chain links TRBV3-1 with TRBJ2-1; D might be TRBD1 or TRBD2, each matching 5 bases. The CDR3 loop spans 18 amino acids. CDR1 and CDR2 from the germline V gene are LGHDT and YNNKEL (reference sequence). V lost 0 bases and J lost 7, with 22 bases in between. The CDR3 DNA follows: TGTGCCAGCAGCCAAGAGGGGGTCATGAGAATGAGGGTGAATGAGCAGTTCTTC. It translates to CASSQEGVMRMRVNEQFF.

The CDR3 coding sequence is TGTGCCAGCACCCGGTGGGGGGGTAGGCCCCTGAACACCATATATTTT. Translated: CASTRWGGRPLNTIYF. The chain uses TRBV28 and TRBJ1-3, with D tentatively TRBD1 (5 bases). Germline assignment: CDR1 MDHEN and CDR2 SYDVKM. The ends were cut back, 7 bases at V and 7 bases at J, with 23 bases in the middle. This CDR3 region has 16 residues.

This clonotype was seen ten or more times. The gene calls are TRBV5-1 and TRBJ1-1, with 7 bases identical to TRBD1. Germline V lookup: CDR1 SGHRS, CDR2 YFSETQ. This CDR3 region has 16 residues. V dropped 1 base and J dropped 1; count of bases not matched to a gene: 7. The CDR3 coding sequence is TGCGCCAGCAGCTTGTATCCAGGGGGGTCGAACACTGAAGCTTTCTTT. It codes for CASSLYPGGSNTEAFF.

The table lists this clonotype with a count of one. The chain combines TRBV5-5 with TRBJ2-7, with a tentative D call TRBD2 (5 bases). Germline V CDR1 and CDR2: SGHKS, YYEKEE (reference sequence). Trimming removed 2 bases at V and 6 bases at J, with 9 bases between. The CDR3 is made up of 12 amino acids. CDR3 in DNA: TGTGCCAGCAGCTTACTAGGGTCCGAGCAGTACTTC. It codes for CASSLLGSEQYF.

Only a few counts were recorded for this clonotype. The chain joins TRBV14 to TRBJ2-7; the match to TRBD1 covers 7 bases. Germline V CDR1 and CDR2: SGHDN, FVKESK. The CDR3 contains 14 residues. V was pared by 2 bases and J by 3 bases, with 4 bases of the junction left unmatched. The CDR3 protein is CASSQRQGIYEQYF. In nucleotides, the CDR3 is TGTGCCAGCAGCCAAAGACAGGGTATCTACGAGCAGTACTTC. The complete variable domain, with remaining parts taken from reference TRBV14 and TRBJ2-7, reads EAGVTQFPSHSVIEKGQTVTLRCDPISGHDNLYWYRRVMGKEIKFLLHFVKESKQDESGMPNNRFLAERTGGTYSTLKVQPAELEDSGVYFCASSQRQGIYEQYFGPGTRLTVT.

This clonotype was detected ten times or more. The DNA for the CDR3 is TGCAGTGCCGGACAGGGATTTGGCTATGGCTACACCTTC. This encodes CSAGQGFGYGYTF. The chain links TRBV20-1 to TRBJ1-2, with 8 bases matching TRBD1. Trimming took 6 bases from V and 4 from J; bases not matched to a gene: 7. The CDR3 has 13 amino acids. Germline CDR1 is DFQATT and CDR2 is SNEGSKA (reference sequence).

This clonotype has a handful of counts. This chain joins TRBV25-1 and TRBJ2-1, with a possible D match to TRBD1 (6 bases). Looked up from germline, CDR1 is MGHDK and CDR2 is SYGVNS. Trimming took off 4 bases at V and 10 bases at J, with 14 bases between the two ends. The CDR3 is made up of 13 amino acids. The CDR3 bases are TGTGCCAGCAGTGTAACAGGGTTGGAAGAGCAGTTCTTC. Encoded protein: CASSVTGLEEQFF.

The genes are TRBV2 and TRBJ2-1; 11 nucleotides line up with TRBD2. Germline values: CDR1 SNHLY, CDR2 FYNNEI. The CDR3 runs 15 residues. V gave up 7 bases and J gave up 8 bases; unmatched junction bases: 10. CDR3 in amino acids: CASNLLAGGRDEQFF. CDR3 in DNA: TGTGCCAGCAATTTGTTAGCGGGAGGGCGGGATGAGCAGTTCTTC.

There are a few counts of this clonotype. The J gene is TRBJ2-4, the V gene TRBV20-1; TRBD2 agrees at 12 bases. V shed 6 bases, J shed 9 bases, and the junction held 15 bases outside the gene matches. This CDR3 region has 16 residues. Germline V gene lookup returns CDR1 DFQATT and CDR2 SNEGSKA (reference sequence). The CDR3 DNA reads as TGCAGTGCCAATGCCTTGACTAGCGGGAGAGCTCCCATTCAGTACTTC. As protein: CSANALTSGRAPIQYF.

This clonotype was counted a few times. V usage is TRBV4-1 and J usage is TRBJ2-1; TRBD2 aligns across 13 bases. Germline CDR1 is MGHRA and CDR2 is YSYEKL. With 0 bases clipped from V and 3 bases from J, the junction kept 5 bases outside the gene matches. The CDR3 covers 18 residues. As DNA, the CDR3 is TGCGCCAGCAGCCAAGATAGAGGGACTAGCGGGGTCTACAATGAGCAGTTCTTC. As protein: CASSQDRGTSGVYNEQFF.

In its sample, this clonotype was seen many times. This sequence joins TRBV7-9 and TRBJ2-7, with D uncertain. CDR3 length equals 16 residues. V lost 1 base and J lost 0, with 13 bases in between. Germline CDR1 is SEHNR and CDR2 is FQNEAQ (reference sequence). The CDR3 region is CASSLGVGRFSYEQYF. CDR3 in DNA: TGTGCCAGCAGCTTAGGAGTAGGACGGTTCTCCTACGAGCAGTACTTC.

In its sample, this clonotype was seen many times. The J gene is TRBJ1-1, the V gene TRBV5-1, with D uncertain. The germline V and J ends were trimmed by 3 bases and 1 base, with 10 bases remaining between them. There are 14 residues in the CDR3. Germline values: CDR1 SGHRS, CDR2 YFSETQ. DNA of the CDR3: TGCGCCAGCAGCTACCTTTCGCAGAACACTGAAGCTTTCTTT. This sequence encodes CASSYLSQNTEAFF.

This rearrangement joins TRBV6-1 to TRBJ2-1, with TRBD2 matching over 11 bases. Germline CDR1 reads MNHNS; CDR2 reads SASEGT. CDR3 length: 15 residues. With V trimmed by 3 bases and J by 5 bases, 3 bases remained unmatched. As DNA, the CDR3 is TGTGCCAGCAGTGAGACTAGCGGGAACCACAATGAGCAGTTCTTC. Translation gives CASSETSGNHNEQFF.

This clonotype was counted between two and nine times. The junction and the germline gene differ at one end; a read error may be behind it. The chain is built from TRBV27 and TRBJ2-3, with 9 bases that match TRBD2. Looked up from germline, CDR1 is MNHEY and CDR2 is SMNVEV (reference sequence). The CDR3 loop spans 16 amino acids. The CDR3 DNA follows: TGTGCCAGCAGTATATCAAGCGGGGGGTCCACAGATACGCAGTATTTT. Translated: CASSISSGGSTDTQYF.

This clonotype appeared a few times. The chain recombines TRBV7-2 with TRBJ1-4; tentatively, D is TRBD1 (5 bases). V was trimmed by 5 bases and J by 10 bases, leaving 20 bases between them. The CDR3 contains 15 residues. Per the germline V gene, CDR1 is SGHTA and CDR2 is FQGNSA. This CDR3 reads CASSPGGGPVGKLFF. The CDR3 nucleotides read TGTGCCAGCAGCCCTGGGGGGGGACCAGTAGGAAAACTGTTTTTT.

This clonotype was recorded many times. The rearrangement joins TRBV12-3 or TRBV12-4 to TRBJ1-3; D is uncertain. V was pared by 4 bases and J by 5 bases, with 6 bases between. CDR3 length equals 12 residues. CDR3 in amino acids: CASSSIRNTIYF. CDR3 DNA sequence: TGTGCCAGCAGTTCTATCCGAAACACCATATATTTT.

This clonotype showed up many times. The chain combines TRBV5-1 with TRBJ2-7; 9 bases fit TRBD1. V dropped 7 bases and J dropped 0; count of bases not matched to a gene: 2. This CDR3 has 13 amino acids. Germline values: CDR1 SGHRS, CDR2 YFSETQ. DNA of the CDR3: TGCGCCAGCCAGACAGGGGGCTCCTACGAGCAGTACTTC. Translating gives CASQTGGSYEQYF.

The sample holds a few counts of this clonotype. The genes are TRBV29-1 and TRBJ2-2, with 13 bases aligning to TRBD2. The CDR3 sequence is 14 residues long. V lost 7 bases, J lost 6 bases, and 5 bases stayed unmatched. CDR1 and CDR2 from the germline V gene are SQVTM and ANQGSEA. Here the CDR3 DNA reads TGCAGCGGCGGACTAGCGGGGGCTGCCGGGGAGCTGTTTTTT. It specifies CSGGLAGAAGELFF.